Below, 7 T cell receptor beta chains from the same sample are listed, as sequenced in a study of blood T cells in healthy people across ages. The use of a sample-barcoded 5' primer and a J-beta primer mix characterized a second PCR of roughly 6 to 11 cycles. TCRdb redid the calling of the 5' RACE reads with MiXCR, one entry per CDR3 protein. Of fewer than 950,000 distinct CDR3 sequences in the sample, 36% are singletons; the top ten hold roughly 13%. The sequencing input was blood. These receptors were taken from a man aged 18-30 years in good health.

The J gene is TRBJ1-2, the V gene TRBV12-3 or TRBV12-4, with D unclear. The CDR3 runs 15 residues. Trimming stripped 2 bases from V and 1 base from J, with 11 bases between. Here the CDR3 DNA reads TGTGCCAGCAGTTTACGGGAGTTAGTTAACTATGGCTACACCTTC. It specifies CASSLRELVNYGYTF.

The chain has TRBV9 and TRBJ1-5; D uncertain. The germline V and J ends were trimmed by 0 bases and 5 bases, with 12 bases remaining between them. The CDR3 has 15 residues. Germline V lookup: CDR1 SGDLS, CDR2 YYNGEE. The CDR3 spells CASSVAPRLDQPQHF. The CDR3 bases are TGTGCCAGCAGCGTAGCTCCCAGATTAGATCAGCCCCAGCATTTT. Full variable domain (remainder filled in from reference TRBV9 and TRBJ1-5): DSGVTQTPKHLITATGQRVTLRCSPRSGDLSVYWYQQSLDQGLQFLIQYYNGEERAKGNILERFSAQQFPDLHSELNLSSLELGDSALYFCASSVAPRLDQPQHFGDGTRLSIL.

This chain connects TRBV5-1 to TRBJ1-2, with TRBD1 as a possible D gene (5 bases). The CDR3 runs 15 residues. The V gene's germline CDR1 is SGHRS and CDR2 YFSETQ. Between the trimmed V and J ends, which lost 6 bases and 2 bases, there was a span of 17 bases. CDR3 nucleotides: TGCGCCAGCAAGGCCTGGGACGGCATAAACTATGGCTACACCTTC. This sequence encodes CASKAWDGINYGYTF.

Points on this clonotype: This could be a read error, since a much larger clone is one nucleotide away. V gene TRBV4-3 combines with J gene TRBJ2-6; 9 nucleotides agree with TRBD1. Unmatched junction bases numbered 12, after V lost 0 bases and J lost 3 bases. This CDR3 comprises 20 residues. Germline CDR1 is LGHNA and CDR2 is YSLEER. The CDR3: CASSQDLSVGQGLGANVLTF. Here the CDR3 DNA reads TGCGCCAGCAGCCAAGATCTGTCTGTGGGACAGGGACTTGGGGCCAACGTCCTGACTTTC.

This sequence joins TRBV10-3 and TRBJ1-1; D is unresolved. CDR3 length: 12 residues. V shed 3 bases and J shed 3 bases, with 5 bases lying between them. Germline values: CDR1 ENHRY, CDR2 SYGVKD. The CDR3 DNA reads TGTGCCATCAGTGACAGCTACACTGAAGCTTTCTTT. It specifies CAISDSYTEAFF.

The chain joins TRBV7-9 to TRBJ1-4; D is perhaps TRBD1 (5 bases). V dropped 5 bases and J dropped 5 bases, with 15 bases sitting between them. The CDR3 runs 15 residues. Germline V gene data show CDR1 as SEHNR and CDR2 as FQNEAQ (reference sequence). In nucleotides, the CDR3 is TGTGCCAGCAGCGGGACCAGGGCCACGAATGAAAAACTGTTTTTT. Translating it yields CASSGTRATNEKLFF.

This clonotype has more than one count but fewer than ten. The genes are TRBV4-1 and TRBJ1-1; no clear D gene. The germline V gene encodes CDR1 MGHRA and CDR2 YSYEKL. Trimming pared 0 bases from V and 4 bases from J, leaving 15 bases between. The CDR3 totals 16 residues. The CDR3 nucleotides are TGCGCCAGCAGCCAAGACAAGATACGGGGAGGCACTGAAGCTTTCTTT. Residues: CASSQDKIRGGTEAFF.